Presented here are 11 T cell receptor beta chains from one specimen sequenced in a study of T cell repertoires in cytomegalovirus infection. TCRdb fed the reads into MiXCR, producing one record per CDR3 protein. Of 200,000 to 250,000 distinct CDR3 sequences detected, about 40% appear once; the ten largest clones hold roughly three fifths. These receptors' antigens are unknown. This sample comprised CD8+ T cells from cultured PBMCs, obtained from culture after CMV antigen stimulation. These receptors were obtained from a human donor in good health (CMV status not recorded). Some clones in this sample may be carry-over from other donors' samples.

This clonotype has a count of ten or more. This chain uses TRBV2 with TRBJ2-1, with 7 bases that match TRBD2. V shed 4 bases, J shed 3 bases, and the junction held 6 bases outside the gene matches. The CDR3 is 15 amino acids. Germline CDR1 and CDR2: SNHLY and FYNNEI. The CDR3 region is CASSVRAGDYNEQFF. The DNA for the CDR3 is TGTGCCAGCAGTGTAAGGGCGGGGGACTACAATGAGCAGTTCTTC.

The CDR3, as DNA: TGTGCCTGGGGTCCCGGACAGGGGAGTACAGATACGCAGTATTTT. It encodes CAWGPGQGSTDTQYF. V is TRBV30 and J is TRBJ2-3; 9 positions agree with TRBD1. V shed 5 bases, J shed 3 bases, and the junction held 9 bases outside the gene matches. CDR1 is GTSNPN, CDR2 SVGIG, per germline (reference sequence). The CDR3 has 15 amino acids. The complete variable domain, with remaining parts taken from reference TRBV30 and TRBJ2-3, reads SQTIHQWPATLVQPVGSPLSLECTVEGTSNPNLYWYRQAAGRGLQLLFYSVGIGQISSEVPQNLSASRPQDRQFILSSKKLLLSDSGFYLCAWGPGQGSTDTQYFGPGTRLTVL.

This chain uses TRBV27 with TRBJ2-3; TRBD1 might be the D (6 bases). The CDR3 runs to 19 residues. The V end was cut by 4 bases, the J end by 0 bases, with 23 bases between. Germline-derived CDR1 and CDR2 are MNHEY and SMNVEV (reference sequence). The CDR3 DNA reads as TGTGCCAGCAGTTACATCCACCCTACAGGGAATCCTAGCACAGATACGCAGTATTTT. Translation gives CASSYIHPTGNPSTDTQYF.

This clonotype was observed many times. CDR3: CASSLRRGRSYEQYF. CDR3 sequence (DNA): TGTGCCAGCAGCCTCCGCAGGGGAAGGTCCTACGAGCAGTACTTC. The V and J genes are TRBV7-8 and TRBJ2-7, with D possibly TRBD1 on 6 matching bases. The V end lost 5 bases, the J end lost 1 base, and 15 bases lay between the germline ends. Germline V gene data show CDR1 as SGHVS and CDR2 as FQNEAQ. The CDR3 loop spans 15 amino acids.

This clonotype was recorded many times. This chain links TRBV11-2 with TRBJ2-5; 8 bases fit TRBD2. J lost 5 bases, V lost 1 base, and 12 bases had no gene match. The germline gives CDR1 SGHAT, CDR2 FQNNGV. There are 17 residues in the CDR3. As DNA, the CDR3 is TGTGCCAGCAGCTTAGCCGGGACTAGTAGTGGACGGGAGACCCAGTACTTC. Its translation: CASSLAGTSSGRETQYF.

This clonotype was observed a few times. The chain uses TRBV10-3 and TRBJ1-2; the D is unclear. CDR1 and CDR2 from the germline V gene are ENHRY and SYGVKD. V lost 7 bases and J lost 1, with 4 bases in between. The CDR3 loop spans 11 amino acids. CDR3 residues: CAIKGNYGYTF. The CDR3 DNA reads as TGTGCCATCAAGGGTAACTATGGCTACACCTTC.

J is TRBJ2-7 and V is TRBV28, with D unclear. V dropped 8 bases and J dropped 5 bases, with 25 bases sitting between them. Germline values: CDR1 MDHEN, CDR2 SYDVKM. The CDR3 contains 16 residues. The CDR3 protein is CASLPPPGSLGDEQYF. For the CDR3, the DNA is TGTGCCAGCTTACCCCCTCCAGGTAGCTTAGGCGACGAGCAGTACTTC.

The chain is built from TRBV6-1 and TRBJ2-5; D is perhaps TRBD1 or TRBD2 (6 bases each). V was pared by 0 bases and J by 11 bases, with 25 bases between. This CDR3 is 17 amino acids long. CDR1 and CDR2 from the germline V gene are MNHNS and SASEGT. The CDR3 region is CASSEAGGTGSSPGQYF. In DNA, the CDR3 is TGTGCCAGCAGTGAAGCCGGGGGCACAGGTAGTTCCCCTGGGCAGTACTTC.

This clonotype was counted only a few times. This sequence joins TRBV5-4 and TRBJ2-7; D is uncertain. Germline values: CDR1 SGHNT, CDR2 YYREEE (reference sequence). With 5 bases removed from V and 0 bases from J, the gap between germline ends came to 15 bases. This CDR3 region has 15 residues. The CDR3 region is CASRGRVGGSYEQYF. The CDR3 DNA reads as TGTGCCAGCAGGGGAAGGGTAGGTGGCTCCTACGAGCAGTACTTC. The full variable domain, completed using reference TRBV5-4 and TRBJ2-7, is ETGVTQSPTHLIKTRGQQVTLRCSSQSGHNTVSWYQQALGQGPQFIFQYYREEENGRGNFPPRFSGLQFPNYSSELNVNALELDDSALYLCASRGRVGGSYEQYFGPGTRLTVT.

This sequence joins TRBV7-9 and TRBJ2-7, with TRBD1 identical over 9 bases. Germline V lookup: CDR1 SEHNR, CDR2 FQNEAQ (reference sequence). The J segment lost 3 bases and the V segment lost 7 bases, leaving 16 bases of the junction unmatched. The CDR3 contains 17 residues. CDR3 coding DNA: TGTGCCAGCACCCCCGGGCTTGGGTGGGACAGGGACTACGAGCAGTACTTC. Translating gives CASTPGLGWDRDYEQYF.

This clonotype was seen once. The CDR3 coding sequence is TGCGCCAGCAGCGGGACTAGCGGGAGGGCCAGCAATGAGCAGTTCTTC. Translation: CASSGTSGRASNEQFF. The rearrangement uses TRBV5-1 and TRBJ2-1; 16 nucleotides line up with TRBD2. This CDR3 has 16 residues. The ends lost 4 bases at V and 6 bases at J; junction bases unmatched: 4. The germline V gene encodes CDR1 SGHRS and CDR2 YFSETQ.